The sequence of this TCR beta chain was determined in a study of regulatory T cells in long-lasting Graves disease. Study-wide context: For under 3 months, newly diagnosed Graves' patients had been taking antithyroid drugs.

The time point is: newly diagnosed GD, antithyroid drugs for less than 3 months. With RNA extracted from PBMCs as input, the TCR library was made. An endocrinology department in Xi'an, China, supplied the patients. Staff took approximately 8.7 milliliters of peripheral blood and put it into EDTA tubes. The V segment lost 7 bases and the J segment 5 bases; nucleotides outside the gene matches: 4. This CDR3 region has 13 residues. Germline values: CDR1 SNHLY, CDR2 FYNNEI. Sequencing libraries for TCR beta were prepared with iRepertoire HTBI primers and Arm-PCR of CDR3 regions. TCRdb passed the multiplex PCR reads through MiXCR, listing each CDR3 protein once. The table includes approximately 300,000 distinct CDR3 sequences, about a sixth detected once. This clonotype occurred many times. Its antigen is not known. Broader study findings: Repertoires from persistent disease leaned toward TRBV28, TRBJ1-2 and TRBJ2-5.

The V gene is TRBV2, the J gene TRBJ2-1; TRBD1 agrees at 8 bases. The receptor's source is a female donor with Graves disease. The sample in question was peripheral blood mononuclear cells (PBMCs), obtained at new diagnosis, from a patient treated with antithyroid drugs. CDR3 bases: TGTGCCAGCAACTTGGACAGGGACAATGAGCAGTTCTTC. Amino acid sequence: CASNLDRDNEQFF.